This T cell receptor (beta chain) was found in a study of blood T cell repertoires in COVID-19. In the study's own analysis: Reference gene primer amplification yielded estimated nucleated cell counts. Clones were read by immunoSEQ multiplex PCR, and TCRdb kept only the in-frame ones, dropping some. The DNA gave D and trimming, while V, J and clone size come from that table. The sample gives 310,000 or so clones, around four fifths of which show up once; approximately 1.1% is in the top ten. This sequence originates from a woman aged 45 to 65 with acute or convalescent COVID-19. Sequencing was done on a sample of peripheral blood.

In DNA, the CDR3 is TGTGCCAGCAGCCTCCGGACAGGGAGGACTGAAGCTTTCTTT. Its translation: CASSLRTGRTEAFF. The chain recombines TRBV3-1 (or the pseudogene TRBV3-2) with TRBJ1-1; TRBD1 matches at 8 bases. Trimming at V came to 4 bases and at J to 5 bases, leaving 6 bases not matched to a gene. Germline CDR1 and CDR2: LGHDT and YNNKEL (reference sequence). The CDR3 runs to 14 residues.